This TCR beta chain was recovered during a study of glioma-infiltrating T cells after dendritic cell vaccination. V lost 6 bases to trimming and J lost 6 bases; unmatched junction nucleotides: 8. CDR1 and CDR2 (germline): SEHNR, FQNEAQ (reference sequence). This CDR3 has 15 amino acids. Profiled with immunoSEQ multiplex PCR; TCRdb holds only in-frame clones, not every one. The sample contains around 90,000 clones, 79% of which appear only once. The sample here was blood, taken before dendritic cell vaccination. The chain recombines TRBV7-9 with TRBJ2-2; TRBD1 agrees at 9 bases. This sequence originates from a human donor with glioblastoma. This chain's CDR3 is CASRSGTGFPGELFF. The CDR3 DNA follows: TGTGCCAGCAGATCCGGGACAGGGTTCCCCGGGGAGCTGTTTTTT.